In this sample, the clone carrying this T cell receptor beta chain is medium-sized. What it binds is not known. Original processing methods: Clinicopathological groups supplied CDR3 differences that were used to build a distant-metastasis classifier for papillary thyroid cancer. From the PCR reads, TCRdb re-called clones with MiXCR. The V and J calls here are based on TCRdb, not the publication. The table shows over 15,000 clones, with 34% occurring only once. The germline V gene encodes CDR1 GTSNPN and CDR2 SVGIG (reference sequence). The V and J ends lost 2 bases and 6 bases, in that order; junction bases with no gene match: 7. CDR3 length: 14 residues. All patients reached thyroid surgery having received no treatment beforehand. The sample is drawn from a study of metastatic and nonmetastatic thyroid tumors. Overall study: Where malignant and benign thyroid patients were concerned, repertoires were compared across blood and tumor or nodule tissue.

Study-wide results and caveats: Patients with malignant thyroid tumors reportedly had significantly higher TCR beta diversity than those with benign nodules, in blood and tumor.

The sequence was obtained from a female donor with papillary thyroid cancer or a benign thyroid nodule (not recorded which). Some clones in this sample may be carry-over from other donors' samples. The J gene is TRBJ2-7, the V gene TRBV30; 10 bases agree with TRBD2. Sequencing input: tumor tissue. In DNA, the CDR3 is TGTGCCTGGAGTACTCTAGCGGGAGATATCGAGCAGTACTTC. It is translated as CAWSTLAGDIEQYF.